A single sample gave rise to the 22 T cell receptor beta chains below, sequenced in a study of blood T cell repertoires in COVID-19. The method was immunoSEQ multiplex PCR; TCRdb's version includes in-frame clones alone and lacks a portion of them. The sample has some 200,000 clones; 70% to 90% are singletons. Sequencing was done on a sample of peripheral blood. The receptors come from a man aged 80 or over with acute or convalescent COVID-19.

This chain connects TRBV19 to TRBJ2-4; the match to TRBD1 covers 8 bases. Germline CDR1 LNHDA, CDR2 SQIVND (reference sequence). V gave up 0 bases and J gave up 2 bases; unmatched junction bases: 6. The CDR3 spans 17 residues. The CDR3 region is CASSIDGDRTTKNIQYF. CDR3 in DNA: TGTGCCAGTAGTATAGATGGGGACAGGACTACCAAAAACATTCAGTACTTC.

This chain joins TRBV3-1 (or the pseudogene TRBV3-2) and TRBJ2-3, with TRBD2 identical over 12 bases. The germline CDR1 and CDR2 sequences are LGHDT and YNNKEL (reference sequence). This CDR3 spans 15 amino acids. With 4 bases clipped from V and 3 bases from J, the junction kept 2 bases outside the gene matches. The CDR3 is CASSPTSGRTDTQYF. The CDR3 DNA reads TGTGCCAGCAGCCCGACTAGCGGGAGAACAGATACGCAGTATTTT.

This clone was counted only a few times. The V call is TRBV10-1, the J call TRBJ2-5; the D is unclear. V lost 8 bases and J lost 4, with 11 bases in between. Germline CDR1 and CDR2: WNHNN and SYGVQD (reference sequence). This CDR3 has 12 residues. CDR3 DNA sequence: TGCGCCAGCCCCGCTATATCAGAGACCCAGTACTTC. This gives the protein CASPAISETQYF.

The V gene is TRBV9, the J gene TRBJ1-2; unclear D gene. This CDR3 has 12 amino acids. Trimming took 0 bases from V and 4 from J, leaving 4 bases between them. The V gene's germline CDR1 is SGDLS and CDR2 YYNGEE. The DNA of the CDR3 is TGTGCCAGCAGCGTAGACAGCTATGGCTACACCTTC. Amino acids: CASSVDSYGYTF. The full variable domain, with the rest looked up from reference TRBV9 and TRBJ1-2, is DSGVTQTPKHLITATGQRVTLRCSPRSGDLSVYWYQQSLDQGLQFLIQYYNGEERAKGNILERFSAQQFPDLHSELNLSSLELGDSALYFCASSVDSYGYTFGSGTRLTVV.

On this clone: The sample has other DNA sequences that encode this CDR3 too. The chain carries TRBV3-1 (or the pseudogene TRBV3-2) and TRBJ2-1; a possible D gene is TRBD2 (6 bases). Per germline, CDR1 LGHDT and CDR2 YNNKEL (reference sequence). Trimming stripped 3 bases from V and 7 bases from J, with 7 bases between. The CDR3 has 12 residues. This chain's CDR3 is CASSQGGNEQFF. In nucleotides, the CDR3 is TGTGCCAGCAGCCAGGGGGGTAATGAGCAGTTCTTC.

This chain connects TRBV5-1 to TRBJ2-5; 10 bases map to TRBD1. V lost 2 bases and J lost 1; bases outside the gene matches: 5. The CDR3 totals 16 residues. Germline V gene data show CDR1 as SGHRS and CDR2 as YFSETQ. CDR3 sequence reads: CASSLTDRGVQETQYF. DNA of the CDR3: TGCGCCAGCAGCTTAACGGACAGGGGGGTCCAAGAGACCCAGTACTTC.

The rearrangement links TRBV4-1 to TRBJ2-7; the D gene is possibly TRBD2 (5 bases). The V and J ends lost 4 bases and 1 base respectively, with 17 bases between them. Germline CDR1 reads MGHRA; CDR2 reads YSYEKL. The CDR3 extends over 16 amino acids. CDR3: CASSPAPGLGSYEQYF. CDR3 DNA: TGCGCCAGCAGCCCCGCCCCGGGGTTGGGGTCCTACGAGCAGTACTTC.

This clone has a handful of counts. This chain's CDR3 is CASSRGLAGGLTDTQYF. The CDR3 coding sequence is TGTGCCAGCAGCCGGGGACTAGCGGGAGGTCTGACAGATACGCAGTATTTT. The chain has TRBV3-1 (or the pseudogene TRBV3-2) and TRBJ2-3; TRBD2 matches at 15 bases. V was clipped by 4 bases and J by 3 bases; unmatched bases: 5. This CDR3 is 17 amino acids long. The germline V gene encodes CDR1 LGHDT and CDR2 YNNKEL (reference sequence).

The chain recombines TRBV25-1 with TRBJ2-1; 8 bases fit TRBD2. CDR1 is MGHDK, CDR2 SYGVNS, per germline. The CDR3 is 15 amino acids. The V gene end was trimmed by 1 base and the J gene end by 2 bases; junction bases not matched to a gene: 1. DNA for the CDR3: TGTGCCAGCAGTGAATTGACTAGCGCCTACAATGAGCAGTTCTTC. This codes for CASSELTSAYNEQFF. The complete variable domain, with remaining parts taken from reference TRBV25-1 and TRBJ2-1, reads EADIYQTPRYLVIGTGKKITLECSQTMGHDKMYWYQQDPGMELHLIHYSYGVNSTEKGDLSSESTVSRIRTEHFPLTLESARPSHTSQYLCASSELTSAYNEQFFGPGTRLTVL.

The chain joins TRBV5-1 to TRBJ2-1; 8 bases match TRBD2. V was pared by 0 bases and J by 3 bases, with 2 bases of the junction left unmatched. Germline V gene data show CDR1 as SGHRS and CDR2 as YFSETQ. There are 15 residues in the CDR3. CDR3 in DNA: TGCGCCAGCAGCTTGGGTAGCGGGGTCTACAATGAGCAGTTCTTC. Protein product: CASSLGSGVYNEQFF.

The J gene is TRBJ1-2, the V gene TRBV5-6, with D perhaps matching TRBD1 (5 bases). The CDR3 covers 17 residues. Trimming cost V 2 bases and J 8 bases, with 25 bases left between them. The V gene's germline CDR1 is SGHDT and CDR2 YYEEEE. CDR3 sequence reads: CASSLIAGTGPFWGYTF. DNA for the CDR3: TGTGCCAGCAGCTTAATCGCCGGGACTGGGCCCTTTTGGGGCTACACCTTC.

This chain joins TRBV5-5 and TRBJ2-6, with a possible D match to TRBD2 (5 bases). The CDR3 runs to 15 residues. Germline-derived CDR1 and CDR2 are SGHKS and YYEKEE (reference sequence). With 0 bases removed from V and 2 bases from J, the gap between germline ends came to 6 bases. CDR3 DNA sequence: TGTGCCAGCAGCTTGGCCGGGGCTGGGGCCAACGTCCTGACTTTC. It yields the protein CASSLAGAGANVLTF.

The rearrangement uses TRBV7-2 and TRBJ2-7; TRBD2 aligns across 16 bases. Losses at the gene ends were 5 bases for V and 5 bases for J; bases not matched to a gene: 12. The CDR3 is 18 amino acids. CDR1 and CDR2 (germline): SGHTA, FQGNSA. CDR3 DNA: TGTGCCAGCAGCCCGCTAGGGACTAGCGGGAGGGCCGGTAACGAGCAGTACTTC. Translated: CASSPLGTSGRAGNEQYF.

This chain connects TRBV30 to TRBJ2-7, with D tentatively TRBD1 (5 bases). Looked up from germline, CDR1 is GTSNPN and CDR2 is SVGIG (reference sequence). With 2 bases removed from V and 3 bases from J, the gap between germline ends came to 14 bases. The CDR3 runs 14 residues. CDR3 DNA sequence: TGTGCCTGGAGTCCAAGGGGTTTGGTCTACGAGCAGTACTTC. It specifies CAWSPRGLVYEQYF.

The chain carries TRBV11-3 and TRBJ2-1, with TRBD2 matching over 15 bases. The CDR3 has 15 amino acids. Trimming took 5 bases from V and 10 from J; bases not matched to a gene: 6. CDR1 and CDR2 (germline): SGHNT, YENEEA. The CDR3 sequence is CASSPTGTSGREQFF. In nucleotides, the CDR3 is TGTGCCAGCAGCCCTACCGGGACTAGCGGGAGGGAGCAGTTCTTC.

The chain uses TRBV28 and TRBJ2-7; tentative D call: TRBD2 (5 bases). The V gene's germline CDR1 is MDHEN and CDR2 SYDVKM. The CDR3 contains 13 residues. V was cut by 6 bases and J by 0 bases, with 9 bases left in between. This chain's CDR3 is CASRDGLSYEQYF. As DNA, the CDR3 is TGTGCCAGCAGAGACGGACTCTCCTACGAGCAGTACTTC.

The genes are TRBV23-1 and TRBJ2-1, with TRBD2 identical over 13 bases. TRBV23-1 is assigned to the ORF class and has an uncertain function. J gave up 8 bases and V 4 bases, and 8 bases lay outside the gene matches. The length of the CDR3 is 16 residues. CDR3 nucleotide sequence: TGCGCCAGCAGTCGCACCGGGACTAGCGGGAACGATGAGCAGTTCTTC. Its protein is CASSRTGTSGNDEQFF.

The chain combines TRBV18 with TRBJ2-5; a weak D match, TRBD1 (6 bases). Trimming pared 1 base from V and 5 bases from J, leaving 14 bases between. The CDR3 covers 15 residues. In germline, CDR1 is KGHSH, CDR2 LQKENI. DNA for the CDR3: TGTGCCAGCTCACCACAACAGGGAAATGCGGAGACCCAGTACTTC. It specifies CASSPQQGNAETQYF.

A single count supports this clone. The V and J genes are TRBV29-1 and TRBJ2-7, with 9 bases matching TRBD1. CDR3 length equals 16 residues. Looked up from germline, CDR1 is SQVTM and CDR2 is ANQGSEA. Trimming took 3 bases from V and 2 from J; bases not matched to a gene: 11. DNA of the CDR3: TGCAGCGTTGATCCGAAACCGGGACAGGGAACCTACGAGCAGTACGTC. Its translation: CSVDPKPGQGTYEQYV.

The CDR3 sequence is CASSEAGARGYTF. The CDR3 DNA reads TGTGCCAGCAGTGAAGCAGGGGCACGGGGCTACACCTTC. This chain links TRBV6-1 with TRBJ1-2, with D perhaps matching TRBD1 (5 bases). Germline CDR1 and CDR2: MNHNS and SASEGT. This CDR3 is built from 13 residues. V lost 0 bases and J lost 8, with 10 bases in between.

The CDR3 bases are TGTGCCAGCAGCCCAAGTATACTAGCGATTGAGCAGTTCTTC. It yields the protein CASSPSILAIEQFF. The chain recombines TRBV14 with TRBJ2-1; 7 nucleotides align to TRBD2. Germline CDR1 SGHDN, CDR2 FVKESK. Unmatched junction bases numbered 9, after V lost 4 bases and J lost 9 bases. The CDR3 sequence is 14 residues long.

A few counts support this clone. This chain connects TRBV5-1 to TRBJ2-2; 11 nucleotides align to TRBD2. This CDR3 is 16 amino acids long. Germline trimming cut 1 base from V and 6 bases from J; bases unmatched to any gene: 5. Germline lookup yields CDR1 SGHRS and CDR2 YFSETQ. The CDR3 spells CASSLKTSGAAGELFF. The CDR3 bases are TGCGCCAGCAGCTTGAAGACTAGCGGGGCCGCCGGGGAGCTGTTTTTT.